The rows below give T cell receptor beta chains drawn from one sample of a study of cytomegalovirus exposure and HLA in healthy donors. Repertoires were generated with immunoSEQ multiplex PCR, while TCRdb's copy carries only in-frame clones and drops some. The sample has more than 250,000 clones; 70% to 90% are singletons. The sequenced material came from PBMCs. The receptors stem from a woman in her late teens or twenties in good health and CMV-seronegative. CDR3s include the opening cysteine and the closing phenylalanine or tryptophan. A D gene is named only where the DNA matches it firmly. Not all rows give a size; the values are once, few, many and, for expanded clones, a class.

TRBV18	NA	NA	TRBJ2-5	CASSPEYQETQYF	TGTGCCAGCTCACCAGAGTACCAAGAGACCCAGTACTTC
TRBV12-5	NA	once	TRBJ2-1	CASGPDRGGTYNEQFF	TGTGCTAGTGGACCTGATAGGGGAGGGACATACAATGAGCAGTTCTTC
TRBV5-1	TRBD2	NA	TRBJ2-1	CASSRAGTSSNEQFF	TGCGCCAGCAGCCGGGCCGGGACTAGCTCCAATGAGCAGTTCTTC
TRBV28	NA	NA	TRBJ1-2	CASSLLGANTNYGYTF	TGTGCCAGCAGTTTATTAGGGGCGAATACTAACTATGGCTACACCTTC
TRBV10-2	TRBD1	few	TRBJ2-5	CASSERGRGETQYF	TGCGCCAGCAGTGAAAGGGGGCGCGGAGAGACCCAGTACTTC
TRBV4-3	NA	once	TRBJ1-1	CASSNEEQGRFGAFF	TGCGCCAGCAGCAATGAAGAACAGGGTAGATTTGGAGCTTTCTTT
TRBV7-9	TRBD1	NA	TRBJ1-1	CASLQGASTEAFF	TGTGCCAGCCTACAGGGGGCGAGCACTGAAGCTTTCTTT
TRBV6-1	TRBD2	NA	TRBJ2-1	CASSELLAGDRNEQFF	TGTGCCAGCAGTGAATTACTAGCGGGAGACCGAAACGAGCAGTTCTTC
TRBV19	TRBD1	NA	TRBJ1-5	CASNTGELHQPQHF	TGTGCCAGTAATACAGGGGAGTTGCATCAGCCCCAGCATTTT
TRBV6-5	TRBD2	NA	TRBJ2-7	CASSPQGLAGGEQYF	TGTGCCAGCAGTCCCCAAGGGCTAGCGGGAGGGGAGCAGTACTTC
TRBV29-1	NA	few	TRBJ1-1	CSVSGTEAFF	TGCAGCGTATCGGGGACTGAAGCTTTCTTT
TRBV28	NA	NA	TRBJ2-7	CASSLYPLLPAPYEQYF	TGTGCCAGCAGTTTATATCCCCTGCTTCCAGCGCCCTACGAGCAGTACTTC
TRBV5-4	TRBD2	NA	TRBJ2-2	CASHGGSGRAVGELFF	TGTGCCAGTCACGGCGGGAGCGGGAGGGCCGTCGGGGAGCTGTTTTTT
TRBV5-1	TRBD2	NA	TRBJ2-3	CASSSLAGGTTDTQYF	TGCGCCAGCAGCTCCCTAGCGGGAGGAACCACAGATACGCAGTATTTT
TRBV10-3	TRBD2	NA	TRBJ2-1	CAIRQTSGEANEQFF	TGTGCCATCAGACAGACTAGCGGGGAGGCAAATGAGCAGTTCTTC
TRBV9	TRBD2	few	TRBJ2-7	CASGTGGAYEQYF	TGTGCCAGCGGTACGGGGGGAGCCTACGAGCAGTACTTC
TRBV11-2	NA	NA	TRBJ2-7	CASSSVGRAISSEQYF	TGTGCCAGCAGCTCCGTGGGCAGGGCAATATCGAGCGAGCAGTACTTC
TRBV6-1	TRBD1	NA	TRBJ1-3	CASSADRGGGNTIYF	TGTGCCAGCAGCGCTGACAGGGGGGGAGGAAACACCATATATTTT
TRBV4-1	NA	NA	TRBJ2-3	CASSRGVTDTQYF	TGCGCCAGCAGCCGGGGGGTCACAGATACGCAGTATTTT
TRBV21-1	NA	NA	TRBJ2-7	CASSKVGTRTGTYEQYF	TGTGCCAGCAGCAAAGTCGGGACGAGGACAGGGACCTACGAGCAGTACTTC
TRBV28	TRBD2	NA	TRBJ2-7	CASSLVAGGSHPPYEQYF	TGTGCCAGCAGTTTAGTAGCGGGAGGATCCCATCCCCCCTACGAGCAGTACTTC
TRBV5-1	TRBD1	NA	TRBJ2-3	CASSAQGASSDTQYF	TGCGCCAGCAGCGCACAGGGGGCAAGTTCAGATACGCAGTATTTT
TRBV5-1	NA	NA	TRBJ2-2	CASSLAAAENTGELFF	TGCGCCAGCAGCTTGGCCGCAGCGGAGAACACCGGGGAGCTGTTTTTT
TRBV2	NA	NA	TRBJ1-5	CASSAGAGQPQHF	TGTGCCAGCAGTGCAGGGGCCGGGCAGCCCCAGCATTTT
TRBV4-3	TRBD2	NA	TRBJ2-3	CASSQDSSGYTDTQYF	TGCGCCAGCAGCCAAGACTCTAGCGGATACACAGATACGCAGTATTTT
TRBV2	NA	once	TRBJ1-1	CASSEEQLNTEAFF	TGTGCCAGCAGTGAAGAACAGCTGAACACTGAAGCTTTCTTT
TRBV5-1	TRBD2	NA	TRBJ2-1	CASSPGTSGIYNEQFF	TGCGCCAGCAGCCCCGGGACTAGCGGGATATACAATGAGCAGTTCTTC
TRBV5-6	NA	NA	TRBJ1-4	CASSLKSGSTNEKLFF	TGTGCCAGCAGCTTGAAGAGCGGTTCAACTAATGAAAAACTGTTTTTT
TRBV15	NA	NA	TRBJ2-5	CATSPQRLPRETQYF	TGTGCCACCAGCCCGCAAAGACTCCCCCGGGAGACCCAGTACTTC
TRBV7-8	TRBD2	NA	TRBJ2-1	CASSAGRLALDEQFF	TGTGCCAGCAGCGCAGGAAGACTAGCGCTTGACGAGCAGTTCTTC
TRBV6-5	NA	NA	TRBJ2-7	CASSYGFGKGYEQYF	TGTGCCAGCAGTTACGGGTTCGGGAAGGGCTACGAGCAGTACTTC
TRBV9	NA	NA	TRBJ1-4	CASSGHLRESNEKLFF	TGTGCCAGCAGCGGACACCTCAGGGAATCTAATGAAAAACTGTTTTTT
TRBV19	NA	once	TRBJ1-5	CASSISTVPNQPQHF	TGTGCCAGTAGTATTAGTACGGTTCCCAATCAGCCCCAGCATTTT
TRBV25-1	NA	NA	TRBJ2-3	CASSRDFTDTQYF	TGTGCCAGCAGCCGGGACTTCACAGATACGCAGTATTTT
TRBV6-5	NA	NA	TRBJ2-1	CASSYEPSNEQFF	TGTGCCAGCAGTTACGAGCCTAGCAATGAGCAGTTCTTC
TRBV6-5	TRBD2	NA	TRBJ2-3	CASSSGGGTDTQYF	TGTGCCAGCAGTTCCGGGGGGGGCACAGATACGCAGTATTTT
TRBV6-6	TRBD2	once	TRBJ2-5	CASSLSGSQETQYF	TGTGCCAGCAGCCTTAGCGGGTCGCAAGAGACCCAGTACTTC
TRBV7-9	TRBD1	NA	TRBJ1-2	CASSHGQASGYTF	TGTGCCAGCAGCCACGGACAGGCCTCTGGCTACACCTTC
TRBV29-1	TRBD1	NA	TRBJ1-2	CSVGAGGSVYGYTF	TGCAGCGTAGGTGCAGGGGGCTCGGTCTATGGCTACACCTTC
TRBV25-1	NA	few	TRBJ2-2	CASSERVGERELFF	TGTGCCAGCAGTGAAAGGGTTGGGGAGAGGGAGCTGTTTTTT
TRBV28	NA	NA	TRBJ1-5	CASSLLGQPQHF	TGTGCCAGCAGTTTACTCGGTCAGCCCCAGCATTTT
TRBV10-3	TRBD2	NA	TRBJ2-5	CAISESAAGGETQYF	TGTGCCATCAGTGAGTCTGCGGCGGGAGGAGAGACCCAGTACTTC
TRBV27	TRBD1	NA	TRBJ2-6	CASSSDRGSGANVLTF	TGTGCCAGCAGTTCCGACAGGGGGTCTGGGGCCAACGTCCTGACTTTC
TRBV2	TRBD1	NA	TRBJ2-7	CASSEAPGQSSYEQYF	TGTGCCAGCAGTGAAGCTCCGGGACAGAGCTCCTACGAGCAGTACTTC
TRBV5-1	NA	NA	TRBJ1-2	CASSSVTENYGYTF	TGCGCCAGCAGCTCGGTGACAGAAAACTATGGCTACACCTTC
TRBV18	NA	NA	TRBJ2-7	CASSPLTGSSYEQYF	TGTGCCAGCTCACCATTGACAGGATCCTCCTACGAGCAGTACTTC